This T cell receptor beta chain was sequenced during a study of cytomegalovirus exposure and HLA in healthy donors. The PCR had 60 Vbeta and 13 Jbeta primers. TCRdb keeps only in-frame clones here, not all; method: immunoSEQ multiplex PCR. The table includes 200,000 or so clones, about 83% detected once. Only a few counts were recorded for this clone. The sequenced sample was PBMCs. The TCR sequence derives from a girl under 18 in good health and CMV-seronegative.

CDR3 sequence (DNA): TGTGCCACTGAGGGCAGATCAGAGCAGTACTTC. Translated: CATEGRSEQYF. The chain has TRBV19 and TRBJ2-7, with a possible D match to TRBD2 (5 bases). This CDR3 contains 11 residues. Germline V CDR1 and CDR2: LNHDA, SQIVND (reference sequence). Trimming left V 10 bases short and J 7 bases short, with 14 bases between.